This T cell receptor (beta chain) was sequenced during a study of identical twins. Regarding the study as a whole: Cross-sectional statistics underpinned the conclusions; the same donors were not followed. Because invariant MAIT and iNKT cells could be present, zero-insertion analyses could be partly confounded.

Using its own MiXCR run on the 5' RACE reads, TCRdb lists one record per CDR3 protein. The sample has 470,000 or so distinct CDR3 sequences, more than 20% seen once. Every donor was a healthy Caucasian. This CDR3 comprises 13 residues. Germline V CDR1 and CDR2: SGHRS, YFSETQ. V lost 3 bases and J 3 bases, leaving 10 bases between the germline ends. Of note for this clonotype: Its matching antigen is unknown.

This sample also appeared in a second study, on T cells expressing NK-cell markers. That work states: Dominant NKG2C+ clonotypes accounted for roughly 1.0-8% of CD8+ T cells in a handful of donors.

The TCR comes from a woman aged 18-29 years in good health. The sample comprised CD4+ T cells sorted from blood. The chain links TRBV5-1 to TRBJ2-7; D gene ambiguous. The CDR3, as DNA: TGCGCCAGCAGCTCAAGACCGAGCTACGAGCAGTACTTC. It is translated as CASSSRPSYEQYF.